This entry lists 22 T cell receptor beta chains sequenced from one sample in a study of blood T cell repertoires in COVID-19. Method: immunoSEQ multiplex PCR; TCRdb's copy keeps in-frame clones and lacks some. This table has roughly 100,000 clones, around 87% appearing once. Sequencing used peripheral blood. These receptors originate from a man aged 45 to 65 with active or convalescent COVID-19.

This clone was detected only a few times. The chain recombines TRBV6-6 with TRBJ1-3; the D gene is possibly TRBD1 (6 bases). The CDR3 is 14 residues long. The germline CDR1 and CDR2 sequences are MNHNY and SVGAGI (reference sequence). Between the trimmed V and J ends, which lost 6 bases and 8 bases, there was a span of 17 bases. CDR3 bases: TGTGCCAGCAGGGCTCCGGGACACCAGTACACCATATATTTT. It codes for CASRAPGHQYTIYF.

This chain uses TRBV19 with TRBJ1-2; 9 bases fit TRBD1. J lost 6 bases, V lost 7 bases, and 6 bases had no gene match. This CDR3 is built from 13 residues. Germline CDR1 reads LNHDA; CDR2 reads SQIVND (reference sequence). The CDR3 DNA reads as TGTGCCAGTACCTCGGGACAGGGTGATGGCTACACCTTC. This encodes CASTSGQGDGYTF.

The V call is TRBV28, the J call TRBJ2-3; 9 nucleotides align to TRBD1. Germline assignment: CDR1 MDHEN and CDR2 SYDVKM. The CDR3 has 15 amino acids. J gave up 3 bases and V 1 base, and 2 bases lay outside the gene matches. The CDR3 loop reads CASSLLQGATDTQYF. CDR3 bases: TGTGCCAGCAGTTTATTACAGGGGGCTACAGATACGCAGTATTTT.

The chain couples TRBV5-5 to TRBJ2-3; 7 nucleotides match TRBD1. Trimming cost V 0 bases and J 3 bases; bases outside gene matches: 4. Germline V lookup: CDR1 SGHKS, CDR2 YYEKEE (reference sequence). The CDR3 runs to 15 residues. CDR3 nucleotides: TGTGCCAGCAGCTTGGGGACAGGAGGTACAGATACGCAGTATTTT. This translates into CASSLGTGGTDTQYF. The entire variable domain, with the rest obtained from reference TRBV5-5 and TRBJ2-3, is as follows: DAGVTQSPTHLIKTRGQQVTLRCSPISGHKSVSWYQQVLGQGPQFIFQYYEKEERGRGNFPDRFSARQFPNYSSELNVNALLLGDSALYLCASSLGTGGTDTQYFGPGTRLTVL.

The V and J genes are TRBV6-4 and TRBJ2-3; 11 bases line up with TRBD2. Germline CDR1 MRHNA, CDR2 SNTAGT. V was pared by 0 bases and J by 4 bases, with 3 bases of the junction left unmatched. The CDR3 spans 16 residues. CDR3: CASSDSSGGEPDTQYF. CDR3 DNA sequence: TGTGCCAGCAGTGACTCTAGCGGGGGGGAACCAGATACGCAGTATTTT.

This clone was counted between two and nine times. This chain uses TRBV11-3 with TRBJ2-2, with a possible D match to TRBD1 (6 bases). Germline CDR1 reads SGHNT; CDR2 reads YENEEA. The germline V and J ends were trimmed by 1 base and 3 bases, with 12 bases remaining between them. The CDR3 is 16 amino acids. The CDR3 loop reads CASSLVITGYTGELFF. CDR3 in DNA: TGTGCCAGCAGCTTAGTGATCACAGGGTACACCGGGGAGCTGTTTTTT.

This clone was observed a handful of times. This chain joins TRBV3-1 (or the pseudogene TRBV3-2) and TRBJ2-2, with 10 bases lining up with TRBD1. Germline V gene data show CDR1 as LGHDT and CDR2 as YNNKEL (reference sequence). Trimming at V came to 4 bases and at J to 0 bases, leaving 2 bases not matched to a gene. This CDR3 contains 16 residues. CDR3 DNA: TGTGCCAGCAGCCCGACAGGGGGCCCGAACACCGGGGAGCTGTTTTTT. The encoded protein is CASSPTGGPNTGELFF.

The genes are TRBV20-1 and TRBJ2-3; D uncertain. The CDR3 runs 13 residues. Germline loops: CDR1 DFQATT, CDR2 SNEGSKA (reference sequence). V was clipped by 3 bases and J by 6 bases, with 13 bases between them. CDR3 region: CSASPIARDTQYF. CDR3 coding DNA: TGCAGTGCTAGTCCTATAGCTCGGGATACGCAGTATTTT.

V and J are TRBV4-2 and TRBJ1-1; 12 positions match TRBD1. This CDR3 spans 18 amino acids. The germline CDR1 and CDR2 sequences are LGHNA and YNFKEQ. With 4 bases clipped from V and 2 bases from J, the junction kept 11 bases outside the gene matches. The CDR3: CASSRSGTGGNLNTEAFF. The CDR3 nucleotides read TGTGCCAGCAGCCGCTCCGGGACAGGGGGCAATCTCAACACTGAAGCTTTCTTT.

The sample holds one count of this clone. The V and J genes are TRBV12-3 or TRBV12-4 and TRBJ1-2, with 10 bases lining up with TRBD1. V shed 6 bases and J 5 bases; nucleotides not matched to a gene: 3. The CDR3 spans 13 residues. The CDR3 bases are TGTGCCAGCAGAACGGGACAGGGGTATGGCTACACCTTC. It translates to CASRTGQGYGYTF.

V usage is TRBV10-2 and J usage is TRBJ1-6; 10 bases agree with TRBD1. The CDR3 loop spans 16 amino acids. The ends lost 1 base at V and 5 bases at J; junction bases unmatched: 2. Per the germline V gene, CDR1 is WSHSY and CDR2 is SAAADI. CDR3 protein: CASSEWGQGNNSPLHF. The CDR3 DNA reads as TGCGCCAGCAGTGAGTGGGGACAGGGGAATAATTCACCCCTCCACTTT.

The chain is built from TRBV7-5 and TRBJ2-7; no check of the table's D call, TRBD1, against the DNA was made. TRBV7-5 is shown as a pseudogene. There are 11 residues in the CDR3. CDR3 DNA sequence: TGTGTCAGAAGCTCCCGGGACAGGGGCTGGGTC. The encoded protein is CVRSSRDRGWV.

The chain joins TRBV28 to TRBJ2-7; TRBD2 aligns across 8 bases. The CDR3 runs 15 residues. V lost 1 base, J lost 2 bases, and 4 bases stayed unmatched. Looked up from germline, CDR1 is MDHEN and CDR2 is SYDVKM. CDR3 residues: CASSLSGGGTYEQYF. For the CDR3, the DNA is TGTGCCAGCAGTTTATCGGGCGGGGGGACCTACGAGCAGTACTTC.

The V call is TRBV19, the J call TRBJ2-2; TRBD2 aligns across 8 bases. Germline V gene data show CDR1 as LNHDA and CDR2 as SQIVND (reference sequence). V was clipped by 5 bases and J by 0 bases; unmatched bases: 5. This CDR3 contains 16 residues. CDR3 loop: CASSLGGGSNTGELFF. The CDR3 DNA sequence: TGTGCCAGTAGTCTGGGCGGGGGGTCGAACACCGGGGAGCTGTTTTTT.

The chain has TRBV9 and TRBJ2-5; 9 bases agree with TRBD1. This CDR3 region has 13 residues. CDR1 is SGDLS and CDR2 is YYNGEE in the germline V gene. The trim removed 4 bases at V and 5 bases at J, leaving 3 bases unmatched. For the CDR3, the DNA is TGTGCCAGCAGCACCGGACAGGGGGAGACCCAGTACTTC. Amino acid sequence: CASSTGQGETQYF.

J is TRBJ2-7 and V is TRBV28; 7 bases are shared with TRBD1. Per germline, CDR1 MDHEN and CDR2 SYDVKM. The CDR3 sequence is 14 residues long. Trimming removed 4 bases from V and 3 bases from J; junction bases left unmatched: 6. Here the CDR3 reads CASSSGTARYEQYV. Written as DNA, the CDR3 is TGTGCCAGCAGTTCCGGGACAGCCCGCTACGAGCAGTACGTC.

This clone appeared once. DNA of the CDR3: TGTGCCAGCAGCGAGAACGAGGACACTGAAGCTTTCTTT. Protein: CASSENEDTEAFF. The rearrangement links TRBV2 to TRBJ1-1; D not certain. The CDR3 is 13 amino acids. Per germline, CDR1 SNHLY and CDR2 FYNNEI. V lost 6 bases to trimming and J lost 3 bases, with 11 bases between them.

V is TRBV14 and J is TRBJ2-3; no reliable D call. Trimming removed 1 base from V and 9 bases from J, with 8 bases in between. Germline-derived CDR1 and CDR2 are SGHDN and FVKESK. The CDR3 has 12 amino acids. In nucleotides, the CDR3 is TGTGCCAGCAGCCAAGGAGGCTCCACGCAGTATTTT. As protein: CASSQGGSTQYF.

V usage is TRBV6-5 and J usage is TRBJ1-5, with a possible D match to TRBD1 (6 bases). The CDR3 totals 14 residues. Germline CDR1 MNHEY, CDR2 SVGAGI. Trimming removed 11 bases at V and 5 bases at J, with 19 bases between. CDR3 DNA sequence: TGTGCCCGGGGGGGCCTTATCTTTTATCAGCCCCAGCATTTT. Amino acid sequence: CARGGLIFYQPQHF.

This chain links TRBV7-9 with TRBJ1-1, with D unresolved. Between the trimmed V and J ends, which lost 8 bases and 0 bases, there was a span of 7 bases. This CDR3 has 12 residues. The germline V gene encodes CDR1 SEHNR and CDR2 FQNEAQ (reference sequence). The CDR3: CASSRVNTEAFF. The CDR3 DNA follows: TGTGCCAGCTCCAGAGTGAACACTGAAGCTTTCTTT.

The genes are TRBV30 and TRBJ1-4, with D tentatively TRBD1 (5 bases). The ends were cut back, 0 bases at V and 8 bases at J, with 10 bases in the middle. Looked up from germline, CDR1 is GTSNPN and CDR2 is SVGIG (reference sequence). The CDR3 extends over 13 amino acids. The CDR3 sequence: CAWSVGYREKLFF. Here the CDR3 DNA reads TGTGCCTGGAGTGTTGGATACAGGGAAAAACTGTTTTTT.

This clone was observed once. The V call is TRBV5-6, the J call TRBJ1-3; perhaps TRBD1 as D (6 bases). The CDR3 runs to 15 residues. The V end was cut by 4 bases, the J end by 0 bases, with 11 bases between. Germline assignment: CDR1 SGHDT and CDR2 YYEEEE. The CDR3 loop reads CASSPDRSSGNTIYF. CDR3 coding DNA: TGTGCCAGCAGCCCAGACAGGAGCTCTGGAAACACCATATATTTT.